A selection of T cell receptor beta chains follows, all from one sample in a study of T cell responses to AZD1222 COVID-19 vaccine. The repertoire was sequenced with immunoSEQ multiplex PCR; TCRdb's copy has only in-frame clones and lacks some. The sample yields around 150,000 clones, almost 85% seen once. The source material was peripheral blood, sampled 28 days after the second dose of the MenACWY control vaccine. The receptors originated from an adult who received the MenACWY meningococcal vaccine as a control. Each CDR3 is given with its conserved first and last residue. D genes are given only for firm matches. Rows may omit the clone size; those that give it use once, few, many or a size class.

j_call | clone_size | v_call | d_call | cdr3_aa | cdr3_nt
TRBJ1-2 | few | TRBV12-1 | . | CASPRPARFNYGYTF | TGTGCCAGCCCTCGGCCAGCGCGGTTTAACTATGGCTACACCTTC
TRBJ2-5 | . | TRBV4-1 | . | CASSTIKSETQYF | TGCGCCAGCTCGACTATCAAGTCAGAGACCCAGTACTTC
TRBJ2-7 | . | TRBV11-3 | TRBD2 | CASSLEGAGVGEQYF | TGTGCCAGCAGCTTAGAGGGAGCGGGAGTAGGTGAGCAGTACTTC
TRBJ1-6 | . | TRBV19 | . | CASNEVTNSPLHF | TGTGCCAGTAATGAGGTGACCAATTCACCCCTCCACTTT
TRBJ2-7 | . | TRBV7-9 | TRBD1 | CASGTVSYEQYF | TGTGCCAGCGGGACAGTCTCCTACGAGCAGTACTTC
TRBJ1-5 | . | TRBV4-2 | . | CASSQVGGSNQPQHF | TGTGCCAGCAGCCAAGTGGGGGGGAGCAATCAGCCCCAGCATTTT
TRBJ2-7 | . | TRBV7-3 | . | CASSPPGSYEQYF | TGTGCCAGCAGCCCCCCTGGGAGCTACGAGCAGTACTTC
TRBJ1-2 | . | TRBV29-1 | . | CSVTGSGTNYGYTF | TGCAGCGTTACCGGGTCAGGGACTAACTATGGCTACACCTTC
TRBJ2-2 | . | TRBV18 | TRBD2 | CASSPGAGAYTGELFF | TGTGCCAGCTCACCTGGAGCGGGAGCGTACACCGGGGAGCTGTTTTTT
TRBJ1-2 | . | TRBV24-1 | . | CATSTPWGENYGYTF | TGTGCCACCAGTACCCCCTGGGGGGAGAACTATGGCTACACCTTC
TRBJ1-3 | . | TRBV5-6 | . | CASSLPADSSGNTIYF | TGTGCCAGCAGCTTGCCAGCAGATAGCTCTGGAAACACCATATATTTT
TRBJ2-7 | few | TRBV11-3 | . | CASSLGRDSTVVF | TGTGCCAGCAGCTTAGGCCGAGACTCCACCGTAGTCTTC
TRBJ1-4 | . | TRBV19 | . | CASSKTLLATNEKLFF | TGTGCCAGTAGTAAGACACTCTTGGCAACTAATGAAAAACTGTTTTTT
TRBJ2-4 | few | TRBV9 | TRBD2 | CASSVAPGLADLAKNIQYF | TGTGCCAGCAGCGTAGCTCCGGGACTAGCGGACTTAGCCAAAAACATTCAGTACTTC
TRBJ2-1 | . | TRBV27 | . | CASSLGFGELRPAYNEQFF | TGTGCCAGCAGTTTAGGGTTTGGTGAACTGCGCCCCGCCTACAATGAGCAGTTCTTC
TRBJ1-6 | . | TRBV19 | . | CASSHEGPPSHF | TGTGCCAGTAGTCATGAGGGGCCGCCGAGCCACTTT
TRBJ2-4 | . | TRBV3-1/TRBV3-2 | TRBD2 | CASSQDRASGREHLAKNIQYF | TGTGCCAGCAGCCAAGATCGGGCTAGCGGGAGGGAACATCTAGCCAAAAACATTCAGTACTTC
TRBJ1-6 | . | TRBV28 | TRBD1 | CASRGTGYNSPLHF | TGTGCCAGCAGAGGGACAGGGTATAATTCACCCCTCCACTTT
TRBJ2-7 | few | TRBV7-6 | . | CASSLAFAVGDEQYF | TGTGCCAGCAGCTTAGCTTTTGCGGTCGGCGACGAGCAGTACTTC
TRBJ2-3 | . | TRBV27 | TRBD1 | CASSLLGTGDTQYF | TGTGCCAGCAGTTTACTCGGGACAGGGGATACGCAGTATTTT
TRBJ1-4 | . | TRBV18 | . | CASSPATNEKLFF | TGTGCCAGCTCACCTGCAACTAATGAAAAACTGTTTTTT
TRBJ2-5 | . | TRBV11-2 | TRBD1 | CASSLLTGKGETQYF | TGTGCCAGCAGCTTATTGACAGGGAAAGGAGAGACCCAGTACTTC
TRBJ2-1 | . | TRBV19 | . | CASSIDEGPNEQFF | TGTGCCAGTAGTATAGATGAGGGCCCGAATGAGCAGTTCTTC
TRBJ2-3 | . | TRBV5-1 | . | CASSWGEASTDTQYF | TGCGCCAGCAGCTGGGGGGAGGCGTCAACAGATACGCAGTATTTT
TRBJ1-5 | . | TRBV27 | . | CASSSRLGNQPQHF | TGTGCCAGCAGTTCTCGGTTGGGCAATCAGCCCCAGCATTTT
TRBJ1-1 | . | TRBV28 | . | CASTAGNTEAFF | TGTGCCAGTACAGCTGGGAACACTGAAGCTTTCTTT
TRBJ2-5 | . | TRBV3-1/TRBV3-2 | . | CASSQNIQQETQYF | TGTGCCAGCAGCCAAAATATCCAGCAAGAGACCCAGTACTTC
TRBJ2-4 | . | TRBV6-5 | . | CASRSPGRKQYF | TGTGCCAGCAGGTCACCGGGACGAAAACAGTACTTC
TRBJ1-2 | few | TRBV5-5 | TRBD1 | CASSPDRGNYGYTF | TGTGCCAGCAGCCCGGACAGGGGCAACTATGGCTACACCTTC